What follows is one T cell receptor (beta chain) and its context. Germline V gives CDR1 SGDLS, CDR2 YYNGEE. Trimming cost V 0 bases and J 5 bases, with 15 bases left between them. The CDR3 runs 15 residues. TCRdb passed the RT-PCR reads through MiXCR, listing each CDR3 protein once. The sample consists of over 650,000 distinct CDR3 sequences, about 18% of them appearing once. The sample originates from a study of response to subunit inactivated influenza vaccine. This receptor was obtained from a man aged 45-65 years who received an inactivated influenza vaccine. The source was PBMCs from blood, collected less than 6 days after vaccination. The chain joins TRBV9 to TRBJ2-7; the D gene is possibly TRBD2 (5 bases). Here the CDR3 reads CASSVGSGKLHEQYF. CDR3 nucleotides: TGTGCCAGCAGCGTAGGTTCCGGGAAGCTTCACGAGCAGTACTTC.